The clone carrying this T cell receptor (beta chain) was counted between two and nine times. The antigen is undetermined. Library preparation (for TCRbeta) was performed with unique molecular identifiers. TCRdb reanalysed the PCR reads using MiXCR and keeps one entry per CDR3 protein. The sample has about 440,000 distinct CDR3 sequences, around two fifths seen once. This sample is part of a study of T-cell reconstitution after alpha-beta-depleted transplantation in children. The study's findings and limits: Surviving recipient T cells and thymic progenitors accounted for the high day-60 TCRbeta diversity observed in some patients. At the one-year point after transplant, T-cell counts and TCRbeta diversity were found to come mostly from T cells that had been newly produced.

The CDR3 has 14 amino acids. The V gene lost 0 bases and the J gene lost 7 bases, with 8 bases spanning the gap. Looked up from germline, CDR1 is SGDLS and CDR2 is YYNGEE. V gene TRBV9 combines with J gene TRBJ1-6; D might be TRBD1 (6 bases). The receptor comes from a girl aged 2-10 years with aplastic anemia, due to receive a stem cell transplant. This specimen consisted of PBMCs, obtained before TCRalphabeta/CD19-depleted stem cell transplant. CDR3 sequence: CASSVEGVNSPLHF. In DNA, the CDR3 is TGTGCCAGCAGCGTAGAGGGGGTCAATTCACCCCTCCACTTT.